The rows below give T cell receptor beta chains drawn from one sample of a study of PD-1 blockade in classical Hodgkin lymphoma. Measured with immunoSEQ multiplex PCR; TCRdb has only the in-frame clones, and not every one. The profile shows about 58,000 clones, 70% to 90% of them singletons. The material sequenced was peripheral blood mononuclear cells (PBMCs), taken before the second cycle of nivolumab. The receptors stem from a human donor with classical Hodgkin lymphoma. CDR3s include the opening cysteine and the closing phenylalanine or tryptophan. D genes are given only for firm matches. Rows give clone size only sometimes, using once, few, many, or a class for an expanded clone.

d_call	v_call	j_call	clone_size	cdr3_nt	cdr3_aa
-	TRBV9	TRBJ2-3	-	TGTGCCAGCAGCGTGGTTGGCACAGATACGCAGTATTTT	CASSVVGTDTQYF
-	TRBV2	TRBJ1-6	-	TGTGCCAGCAGTGCAGAAGGACAGATTGTAAACTCACCCCTCCACTTT	CASSAEGQIVNSPLHF
-	TRBV5-1	TRBJ1-6	-	TGCGCCAGCAGCTTGGCCGCAGGGGTAGCTTCACCCCTCCACTTT	CASSLAAGVASPLHF
-	TRBV5-1	TRBJ2-1	-	TGCGCCAGCAGCTTGGGGGGAAATGAGCAGTTCTTC	CASSLGGNEQFF
-	TRBV28	TRBJ1-1	-	TGTGCCAGCATGGCGTATGAAGCTTTCTTT	CASMAYEAFF
TRBD1	TRBV5-1	TRBJ1-2	once	TGCGCCAGCAGCTGGGGACAGGGGCAAGATGGCTACACCTTC	CASSWGQGQDGYTF
-	TRBV5-1	TRBJ2-2	-	TGCGCCAGCAGCTTGTCACAGGTTGACACCGGGGAGCTGTTTTTT	CASSLSQVDTGELFF
-	TRBV6-5	TRBJ1-2	-	TGTGCCAGCAGTGGCAGGGCGACTATCTATGGCTACACCTTC	CASSGRATIYGYTF
-	TRBV10-2	TRBJ1-2	-	TGCGCCAGTAAGGGGACAAGGGAATCCTATGGCTACACCTTC	CASKGTRESYGYTF
-	TRBV6-5	TRBJ2-7	-	TGTGCCAGCACCGGAGAGGGCTACGAGCAGTACTTC	CASTGEGYEQYF
TRBD1	TRBV5-1	TRBJ2-3	-	TGCGCCAGCAGCTTGGCCGGGACAGCTCTCACAGATACGCAGTATTTT	CASSLAGTALTDTQYF
-	TRBV6-5	TRBJ2-3	once	TGTGCCAGCAGTTACGGTACGGATACGCAGTATTTT	CASSYGTDTQYF
-	TRBV7-3	TRBJ1-2	-	TGTGCCAGCAGCTTAACAGGGGCCGCCTATGGCTACACCTTC	CASSLTGAAYGYTF
-	TRBV9	TRBJ1-4	-	TGTGCCAGCAGCGTAGCGGGTCGGGGGACTAATGAAAAACTGTTTTTT	CASSVAGRGTNEKLFF
-	TRBV19	TRBJ1-1	-	TGTGCCAGTAGCCCCCTTACAGGGCCCCGCACCTCGAACACTGAAGCTTTCTTT	CASSPLTGPRTSNTEAFF
-	TRBV30	TRBJ1-6	-	TGTGCCTGGAGTGTGGGGGTTGTTAATTCACCCCTCCACTTT	CAWSVGVVNSPLHF
-	TRBV9	TRBJ1-1	-	TGTGCCAGCAGCGTACAGGGGTCTTTTGCCACTGAAGCTTTCTTT	CASSVQGSFATEAFF
-	TRBV5-1	TRBJ2-1	-	TGCGCCAGCAGCTATATACCAGGGGTTTCATACAATGAGCAGTTCTTC	CASSYIPGVSYNEQFF
TRBD1	TRBV5-1	TRBJ1-4	-	TGCGCCAGCAGCGAGGGACAGGGTGAATCTAATGAAAAACTGTTTTTT	CASSEGQGESNEKLFF
-	TRBV7-9	TRBJ2-1	-	TGTGCCAGCAGCCTATCCCCCAATGAGCAGTTCTTC	CASSLSPNEQFF
-	TRBV7-9	TRBJ1-4	once	TGTGCCAGCAGCTTGGGAGGTCAGGGCAGCGAAAAACTGTTTTTT	CASSLGGQGSEKLFF
-	TRBV28	TRBJ1-2	-	TGTGCCAGCAGAAGGGAGGGCTACACCTTC	CASRREGYTF
TRBD1	TRBV5-1	TRBJ1-2	-	TGCGCCAGCTCGCTCACAGGGGACTATGGCTACACCTTC	CASSLTGDYGYTF
-	TRBV7-9	TRBJ2-7	-	TGTGCCAGCAGCCCCCCTGCGGTTGAGCAGTACTTC	CASSPPAVEQYF
-	TRBV5-1	TRBJ2-3	-	TGCGCCAGCAGCGTCCAAGCAGATACGCAGTATTTT	CASSVQADTQYF
-	TRBV6-6	TRBJ2-7	-	TGTGCCAGCGGGGGCGCGGTCTACGAGCAGTACTTC	CASGGAVYEQYF
-	TRBV28	TRBJ1-5	once	TGTGCCAGCACCCTGACAGTTAGCAATCAGCCCCAGCATTTT	CASTLTVSNQPQHF
-	TRBV5-1	TRBJ1-4	once	TGCGCCAGCAGCTTTGCGGGTACTAGCGAAAAACTGTTTTTT	CASSFAGTSEKLFF
-	TRBV5-1	TRBJ1-6	-	TGCGCCAGCAGCTTTGCAGATTCACCCCTCCACTTT	CASSFADSPLHF
TRBD2	TRBV9	TRBJ2-1	-	TGTGCCAGCAGCGTCGTAGCGGGGAAATATGAGCAGTTCTTC	CASSVVAGKYEQFF
-	TRBV9	TRBJ1-1	-	TGTGCCAGCAGCGCGGACAGAATGAACACTGAAGCTTTCTTT	CASSADRMNTEAFF
-	TRBV30	TRBJ2-6	-	TGTGCCTGGAGACCTGGGGCCAACGTCCTGACTTTC	CAWRPGANVLTF
-	TRBV18	TRBJ2-3	-	TGTGCCAGCTCACCCGGGACGCGCCCCACAGATACGCAGTATTTT	CASSPGTRPTDTQYF
-	TRBV7-9	TRBJ2-3	-	TGTGCCAGCAGCTTATCGGGGGAGCATACGCAGTATTTT	CASSLSGEHTQYF
-	TRBV6-5	TRBJ1-2	-	TGTGCCAGCAGTTACTCCCCGAGACAGGCCTATGGCTACACCTTC	CASSYSPRQAYGYTF
-	TRBV7-2	TRBJ1-1	-	TGTGCCAGCAGCTTAGTGACTAGGAACACTGAAGCTTTCTTT	CASSLVTRNTEAFF
TRBD1	TRBV6-5	TRBJ1-1	-	TGTGCCAGCAGTTGGACAGGGGAGCCGAACACTGAAGCTTTCTTT	CASSWTGEPNTEAFF
-	TRBV5-8	TRBJ1-3	once	TGTGCCAGCAGCTTGCGAGGGACTGGAAACACCATATATTTT	CASSLRGTGNTIYF
TRBD1	TRBV5-1	TRBJ1-4	-	TGCGCCAGCAGGGCGACAGGGCTGAATAATGAAAAACTGTTTTTT	CASRATGLNNEKLFF
-	TRBV5-1	TRBJ2-5	-	TGCGCCAGCAGCTCCCTACTAGACACCCAAGAGACCCAGTACTTC	CASSSLLDTQETQYF
-	TRBV5-1	TRBJ2-7	-	TGCGCCAGCAGCTTAGATAACTACGAGCAGTACTTC	CASSLDNYEQYF
-	TRBV12-5	TRBJ2-2	-	TGTGCTAGTGGTTTGATAGGGGTGAACACCGGGGAGCTGTTTTTT	CASGLIGVNTGELFF
-	TRBV19	TRBJ1-1	-	TGTGCCAGTAGTATTAAAGGGTATGGGAACACTGAAGCTTTCTTT	CASSIKGYGNTEAFF
TRBD1	TRBV5-1	TRBJ2-2	-	TGCGCCAGCAGCCCTAGGACAGGGGGCACCAACACCGGGGAGCTGTTTTTT	CASSPRTGGTNTGELFF
TRBD2	TRBV5-1	TRBJ2-1	-	TGCGCCAGCAGCTCGAAATCGGGGGGGCAGTCAAGTGAGCAGTTCTTC	CASSSKSGGQSSEQFF
-	TRBV5-1	TRBJ2-2	-	TGCGCCAGCAGCTTGGCTGTCGGGGAGGTTGCCGGGGAGCTGTTTTTT	CASSLAVGEVAGELFF
-	TRBV5-1	TRBJ2-1	-	TGCGCCAGCAGCTTGGCCACAGGATCCTACAATGAGCAGTTCTTC	CASSLATGSYNEQFF
-	TRBV5-1	TRBJ2-3	-	TGCGCCAGCAGCTCTGTGGGCCCGAGCACAGATACGCAGTATTTT	CASSSVGPSTDTQYF
TRBD1	TRBV5-1	TRBJ1-1	-	TGCGCCAGCAGCCCAATGGGGACAGGCAGTGAAGCTTTCTTT	CASSPMGTGSEAFF
TRBD1	TRBV6-1	TRBJ1-5	-	TGTGCCACTGGACAGGGACTTAGCAATCAGCCCCAGCATTTT	CATGQGLSNQPQHF
-	TRBV27	TRBJ1-1	-	TGTGCCAGCAGTTTAACAGGACTGAACACTGAAGCTTTCTTT	CASSLTGLNTEAFF
TRBD1	TRBV6-6	TRBJ2-7	-	TGTGCCAGCAACCCTTCTCCGGGACAGGGTTCCTACGAGCAGTACTTC	CASNPSPGQGSYEQYF